This T cell receptor (beta chain) appears in the sequencing data of a study of cytomegalovirus exposure and HLA in healthy donors. On the study more broadly: The approximately 120 validation repertoires were reported in a later analysis to have been generated on the same platform as the approximately 700 first-cohort repertoires.

Profiled with immunoSEQ multiplex PCR; TCRdb holds only in-frame clones, not every one. The table includes 89,000 or so clones, 93% detected once. The germline V gene has CDR1 LGHNA and CDR2 YNFKEQ. Trimming took off 1 base at V and 2 bases at J, with 10 bases between the two ends. The CDR3 is 15 amino acids. The TCR comes from a woman aged 25 to 39 in good health and CMV-seropositive. The sample consisted of PBMCs. The chain is built from TRBV4-2 and TRBJ2-3; D gene ambiguous. In DNA, the CDR3 is TGTGCCAGCAGCCAAGGGGCTCGTAACACAGATACGCAGTATTTT. This sequence encodes CASSQGARNTDTQYF.